This note documents a single T cell receptor (beta chain) sequence. This CDR3 spans 15 amino acids. V lost 3 bases to trimming and J lost 8 bases; unmatched junction nucleotides: 8. Germline V gene sequence: CDR1 SEHNR, CDR2 FQNEAQ (reference sequence). This entry comes from a study of blood T cell repertoires in COVID-19. Profiling relied on immunoSEQ multiplex PCR, and the TCRdb table lists in-frame clones only, not all of them. In the table there are 200,000 to 250,000 clones, 87% of which are singletons. Researchers sorted participants into cohorts using their self-reported clinical history. The sequence was obtained from a young man who had recovered from COVID-19. Sequencing was performed on PBMCs or T cells enriched from blood (not recorded which). This chain links TRBV7-9 with TRBJ1-4, with TRBD1 matching 8 bases. This CDR3 is CASSFLLQGEEKLFF. DNA for the CDR3: TGTGCCAGCAGCTTCTTATTACAGGGGGAGGAAAAACTGTTTTTT.